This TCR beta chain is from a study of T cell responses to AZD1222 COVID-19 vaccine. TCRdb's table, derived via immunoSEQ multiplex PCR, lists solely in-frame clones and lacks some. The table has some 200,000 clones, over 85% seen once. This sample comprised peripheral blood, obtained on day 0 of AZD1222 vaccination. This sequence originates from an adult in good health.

In DNA form, the CDR3 reads TGTGCCAGCAGTTCACCCAGACCGAACACTGAAGCTTTCTTT. Amino acids: CASSSPRPNTEAFF. The chain combines TRBV27 with TRBJ1-1; no reliable D call. There are 14 residues in the CDR3. Germline V gene sequence: CDR1 MNHEY, CDR2 SMNVEV (reference sequence). V lost 4 bases to trimming and J lost 1 base, with 10 bases between them.